Each of the 14 T cell receptor beta chains below was sequenced from the same sample in a study of shared T cell receptors in the human thymus. Produced via immunoSEQ multiplex PCR; TCRdb's table is partial and in-frame only. The profile shows about 660,000 clones, 85% to 90% of them singletons. This sample was shared with a second study, whose subject was human thymus T cells.

The specimen was thymocytes. Source of these receptors: a boy under three years old with a congenital heart defect.

This clone has a single count. The chain joins TRBV28 to TRBJ2-3; TRBD2 might be the D (5 bases). CDR1 and CDR2 (germline): MDHEN, SYDVKM. The CDR3 sequence is 16 residues long. The germline V and J ends were trimmed by 6 bases and 2 bases, with 18 bases remaining between them. The CDR3: CASSQRSGIHTDTQYF. The DNA of the CDR3 is TGTGCCAGCAGCCAACGGAGCGGCATTCACACAGATACGCAGTATTTT.

The DNA of the CDR3 is TGTGCCAGCAGTTTAGGGGACAGGGGTCGCACCGGGGAGCTGTTTTTT. Translation: CASSLGDRGRTGELFF. The chain has TRBV28 and TRBJ2-2; 10 bases agree with TRBD1. The V segment lost 2 bases and the J segment 4 bases; nucleotides outside the gene matches: 4. CDR1 is MDHEN and CDR2 is SYDVKM in the germline V gene. CDR3 length: 16 residues.

The V and J genes are TRBV11-2 and TRBJ2-2, with 8 bases identical to TRBD2. The CDR3 totals 19 residues. V shed 0 bases, J shed 5 bases, and the junction held 14 bases outside the gene matches. CDR1 is SGHAT, CDR2 FQNNGV, per germline. The CDR3 region is CASSLDSTFREGRTGELFF. Written as DNA, the CDR3 is TGTGCCAGCAGCTTAGATTCTACTTTCCGGGAGGGCCGAACCGGGGAGCTGTTTTTT.

The chain is built from TRBV11-2 and TRBJ1-2; possibly TRBD1 for D (5 bases). Trimming left V 1 base short and J 4 bases short, with 16 bases between. The CDR3 has 16 residues. The germline V gene encodes CDR1 SGHAT and CDR2 FQNNGV. The CDR3 protein is CASSLGLPDSLYGYTF. The CDR3 DNA sequence: TGTGCCAGCAGCTTAGGTCTCCCCGACAGCCTCTATGGCTACACCTTC.

The chain couples TRBV28 to TRBJ2-3; possible D gene TRBD1, 7 bases. CDR1 is MDHEN and CDR2 is SYDVKM in the germline V gene. This CDR3 region has 16 residues. V lost 5 bases to trimming and J lost 2 bases, with 17 bases between them. CDR3 sequence reads: CASSPAGQKVTDTQYF. The CDR3 nucleotides read TGTGCCAGCAGTCCGGCGGGACAGAAAGTCACAGATACGCAGTATTTT.

The chain carries TRBV10-3 and TRBJ1-4, with D perhaps matching TRBD1 (5 bases). Germline values: CDR1 ENHRY, CDR2 SYGVKD. The V end lost 2 bases, the J end lost 4 bases, and 11 bases lay between the germline ends. CDR3 length: 15 residues. The CDR3 nucleotides are TGTGCCATCAGTGAGAGCGGGGCCCTTAATGAAAAACTGTTTTTT. This gives the protein CAISESGALNEKLFF.

The chain recombines TRBV19 with TRBJ2-7, with 7 bases lining up with TRBD2. Losses at the gene ends were 5 bases for V and 4 bases for J; bases not matched to a gene: 11. CDR3 length equals 15 residues. Germline lookup yields CDR1 LNHDA and CDR2 SQIVND (reference sequence). CDR3 in amino acids: CASSPRGGGAYEQYF. The CDR3 region has the DNA TGTGCCAGTAGTCCTAGGGGCGGGGGAGCATACGAGCAGTACTTC.

The chain's CDR3 is CASSLRHYHRNEQYF. The CDR3 coding sequence is TGCGCCAGCAGCTTGAGGCACTACCACCGAAACGAGCAGTACTTC. The chain carries TRBV5-1 and TRBJ2-7; no reliable D call. CDR1 and CDR2 (germline): SGHRS, YFSETQ. Trimming stripped 1 base from V and 5 bases from J, with 16 bases between. The CDR3 has 15 amino acids.

This chain links TRBV19 with TRBJ1-1; perhaps TRBD1 as D (5 bases). The CDR3 length is 14 residues. Germline assignment: CDR1 LNHDA and CDR2 SQIVND (reference sequence). Trimming pared 5 bases from V and 10 bases from J, leaving 20 bases between. The CDR3: CASSPRSQGPPAFF. The CDR3 coding sequence is TGTGCCAGTAGTCCCAGGTCCCAGGGTCCCCCAGCTTTCTTT.

This clone was counted only a few times. This chain joins TRBV19 and TRBJ2-1, with D possibly TRBD2 on 9 matching bases. CDR1 and CDR2 from the germline V gene are LNHDA and SQIVND (reference sequence). V was clipped by 7 bases and J by 4 bases, with 29 bases between them. CDR3 length: 19 amino acids. The CDR3 loop is CASNWTGTTSGREYNEQFF. As DNA, the CDR3 is TGTGCCAGTAACTGGACAGGGACGACTAGCGGACGTGAGTACAATGAGCAGTTCTTC.

The genes are TRBV30 and TRBJ2-1, with 8 bases that match TRBD2. The V segment lost 5 bases and the J segment 7 bases; nucleotides outside the gene matches: 10. Germline V gene data show CDR1 as GTSNPN and CDR2 as SVGIG (reference sequence). This CDR3 has 14 amino acids. The CDR3: CAWALSGSGNEQFF. CDR3 DNA sequence: TGTGCCTGGGCTTTGAGCGGGAGTGGGAATGAGCAGTTCTTC. Complete variable domain (other parts from reference TRBV30 and TRBJ2-1): SQTIHQWPATLVQPVGSPLSLECTVEGTSNPNLYWYRQAAGRGLQLLFYSVGIGQISSEVPQNLSASRPQDRQFILSSKKLLLSDSGFYLCAWALSGSGNEQFFGPGTRLTVL.

The chain combines TRBV4-2 with TRBJ2-2, with 9 bases lining up with TRBD2. The CDR3 length is 16 residues. Trimming took 0 bases from V and 4 from J; bases not matched to a gene: 3. Germline values: CDR1 LGHNA, CDR2 YNFKEQ. The chain's CDR3 is CASSQESGRRTGELFF. The CDR3 region has the DNA TGTGCCAGCAGCCAAGAGAGCGGGAGGCGCACCGGGGAGCTGTTTTTT.

The V call is TRBV4-3, the J call TRBJ2-5; 10 nucleotides match TRBD2. Germline V gene data show CDR1 as LGHNA and CDR2 as YSLEER. V lost 4 bases and J lost 5; bases outside the gene matches: 13. CDR3 length: 17 residues. The DNA for the CDR3 is TGCGCCAGCAGCCCTGGGAGCGGGAGGGGGCCGGGGGAGACCCAGTACTTC. Translation: CASSPGSGRGPGETQYF.

The gene calls are TRBV10-3 and TRBJ2-7; 10 bases map to TRBD2. The germline V gene encodes CDR1 ENHRY and CDR2 SYGVKD. With 4 bases clipped from V and 6 bases from J, the junction kept 12 bases outside the gene matches. The CDR3 length is 16 residues. Written as DNA, the CDR3 is TGTGCCATCAGTGGTCTTCTAGCGGGAGCGCACTGCGAGCAGTACTTC. Its protein product is CAISGLLAGAHCEQYF.